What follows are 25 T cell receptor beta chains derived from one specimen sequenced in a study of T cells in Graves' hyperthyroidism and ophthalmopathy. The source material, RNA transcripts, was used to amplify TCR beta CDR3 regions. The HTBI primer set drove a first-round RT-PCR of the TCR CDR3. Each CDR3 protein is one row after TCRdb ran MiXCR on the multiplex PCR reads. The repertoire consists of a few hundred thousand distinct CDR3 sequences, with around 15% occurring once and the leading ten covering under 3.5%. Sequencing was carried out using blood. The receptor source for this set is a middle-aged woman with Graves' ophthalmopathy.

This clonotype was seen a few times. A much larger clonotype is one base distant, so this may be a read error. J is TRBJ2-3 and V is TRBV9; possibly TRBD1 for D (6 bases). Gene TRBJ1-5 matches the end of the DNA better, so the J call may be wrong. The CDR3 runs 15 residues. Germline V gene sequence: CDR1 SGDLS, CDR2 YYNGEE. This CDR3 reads CASSAHRVGTDTQHF. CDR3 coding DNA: TGTGCCAGCAGCGCCCACAGGGTCGGCACAGATACGCAGCATTTT.

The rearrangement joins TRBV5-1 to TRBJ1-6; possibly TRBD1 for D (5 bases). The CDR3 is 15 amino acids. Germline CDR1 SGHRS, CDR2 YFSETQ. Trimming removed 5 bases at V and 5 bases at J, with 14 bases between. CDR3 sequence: CASRGEWRDNSPLHF. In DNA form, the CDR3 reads TGCGCCAGCAGAGGGGAGTGGAGGGATAATTCACCCCTCCACTTT.

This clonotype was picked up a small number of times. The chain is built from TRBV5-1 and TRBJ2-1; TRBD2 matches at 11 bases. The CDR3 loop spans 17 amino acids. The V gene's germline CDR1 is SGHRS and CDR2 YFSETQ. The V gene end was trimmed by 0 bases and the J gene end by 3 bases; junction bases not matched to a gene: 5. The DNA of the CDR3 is TGCGCCAGCAGCTTGGGCACTAGCGGGAGTATCTACAATGAGCAGTTCTTC. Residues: CASSLGTSGSIYNEQFF.

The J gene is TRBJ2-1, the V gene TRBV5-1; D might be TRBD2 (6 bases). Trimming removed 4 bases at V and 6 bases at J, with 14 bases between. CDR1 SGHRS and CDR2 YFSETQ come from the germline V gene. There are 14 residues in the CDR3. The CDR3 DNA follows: TGCGCCAGCAGCGGCGGGATGCAGGGCAATGAGCAGTTCTTC. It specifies CASSGGMQGNEQFF.

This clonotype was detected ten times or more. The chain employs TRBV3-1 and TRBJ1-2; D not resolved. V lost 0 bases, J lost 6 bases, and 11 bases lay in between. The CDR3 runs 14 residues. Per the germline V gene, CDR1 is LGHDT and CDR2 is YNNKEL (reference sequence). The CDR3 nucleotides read TGTGCCAGCAGCCAAGAAGCAGGATGGAATGGCTACACCTTC. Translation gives CASSQEAGWNGYTF.

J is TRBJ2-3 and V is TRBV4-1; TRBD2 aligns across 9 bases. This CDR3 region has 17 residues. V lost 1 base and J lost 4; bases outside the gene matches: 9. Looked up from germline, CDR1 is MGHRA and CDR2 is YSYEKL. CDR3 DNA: TGCGCCAGCAGCCAAGGGGCGCTAGCGGGGATCCCAGATACGCAGTATTTT. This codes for CASSQGALAGIPDTQYF.

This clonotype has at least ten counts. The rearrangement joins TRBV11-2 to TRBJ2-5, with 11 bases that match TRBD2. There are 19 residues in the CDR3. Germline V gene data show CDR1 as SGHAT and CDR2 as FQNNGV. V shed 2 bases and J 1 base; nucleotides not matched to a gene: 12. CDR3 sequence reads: CASSLRRPILAGGQETQYF. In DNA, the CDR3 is TGTGCCAGCAGCTTACGGCGACCTATCCTAGCGGGAGGCCAAGAGACCCAGTACTTC.

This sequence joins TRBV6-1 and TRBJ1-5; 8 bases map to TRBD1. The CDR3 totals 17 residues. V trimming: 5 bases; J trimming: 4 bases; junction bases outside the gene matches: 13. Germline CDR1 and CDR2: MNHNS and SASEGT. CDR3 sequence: CASSYSRPQGGNQPQHF. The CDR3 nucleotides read TGTGCCAGCAGTTATTCCCGTCCACAGGGGGGGAATCAGCCCCAGCATTTT.

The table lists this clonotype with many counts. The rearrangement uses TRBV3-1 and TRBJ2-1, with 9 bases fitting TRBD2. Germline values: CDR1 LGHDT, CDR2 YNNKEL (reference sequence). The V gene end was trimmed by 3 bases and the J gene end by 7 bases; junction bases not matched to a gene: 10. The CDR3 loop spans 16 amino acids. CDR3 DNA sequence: TGTGCCAGCAGCCAGCCGGGGCGGGAGGGAGGAAATGAGCAGTTCTTC. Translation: CASSQPGREGGNEQFF.

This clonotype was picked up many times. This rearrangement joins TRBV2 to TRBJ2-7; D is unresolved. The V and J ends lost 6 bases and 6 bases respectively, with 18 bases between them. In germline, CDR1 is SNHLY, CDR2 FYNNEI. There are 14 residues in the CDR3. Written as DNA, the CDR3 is TGTGCCAGCAGGAGGACCCTCCTAGTCTCCGAGCAGTACTTC. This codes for CASRRTLLVSEQYF.

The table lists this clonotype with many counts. CDR3 loop: CASSEKGGLDYTF. CDR3 bases: TGTGCCAGCAGTGAAAAGGGGGGGTTAGACTACACCTTC. The chain has TRBV6-1 and TRBJ1-2, with D possibly TRBD1 on 6 matching bases. The ends were cut back, 2 bases at V and 10 bases at J, with 14 bases in the middle. CDR3 size: 13 residues. Germline loops: CDR1 MNHNS, CDR2 SASEGT.

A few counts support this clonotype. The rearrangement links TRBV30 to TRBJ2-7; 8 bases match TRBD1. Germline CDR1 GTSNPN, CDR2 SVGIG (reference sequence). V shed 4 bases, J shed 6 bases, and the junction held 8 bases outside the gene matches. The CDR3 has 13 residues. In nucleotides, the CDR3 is TGTGCCTGGAATCTCGGACAGGGCGGCGAGCAGTACTTC. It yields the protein CAWNLGQGGEQYF. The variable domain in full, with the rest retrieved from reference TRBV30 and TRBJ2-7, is SQTIHQWPATLVQPVGSPLSLECTVEGTSNPNLYWYRQAAGRGLQLLFYSVGIGQISSEVPQNLSASRPQDRQFILSSKKLLLSDSGFYLCAWNLGQGGEQYFGPGTRLTVT.

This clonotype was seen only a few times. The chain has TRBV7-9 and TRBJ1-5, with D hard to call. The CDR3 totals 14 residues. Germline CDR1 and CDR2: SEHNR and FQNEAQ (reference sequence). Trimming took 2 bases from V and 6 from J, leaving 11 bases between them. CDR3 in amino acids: CASSLPERVQPQHF. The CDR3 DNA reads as TGTGCCAGCAGCTTACCGGAGAGAGTTCAGCCCCAGCATTTT.

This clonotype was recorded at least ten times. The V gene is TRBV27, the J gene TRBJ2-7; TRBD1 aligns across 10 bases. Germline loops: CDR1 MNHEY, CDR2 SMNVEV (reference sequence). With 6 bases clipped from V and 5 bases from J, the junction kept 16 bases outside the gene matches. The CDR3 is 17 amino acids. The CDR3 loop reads CASRGKVWGDRGHEQYF. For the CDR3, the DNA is TGTGCCAGCAGAGGGAAGGTCTGGGGGGACAGGGGCCACGAGCAGTACTTC.

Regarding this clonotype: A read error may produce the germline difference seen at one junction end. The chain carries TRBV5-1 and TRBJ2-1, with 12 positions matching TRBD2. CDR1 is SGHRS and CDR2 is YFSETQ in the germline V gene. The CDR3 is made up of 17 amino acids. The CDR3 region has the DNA TGTGCCAGCAGCCCGGGACTAGCGGGCCCCGTGGGGAATGAGCAGTTCTTC. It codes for CASSPGLAGPVGNEQFF.

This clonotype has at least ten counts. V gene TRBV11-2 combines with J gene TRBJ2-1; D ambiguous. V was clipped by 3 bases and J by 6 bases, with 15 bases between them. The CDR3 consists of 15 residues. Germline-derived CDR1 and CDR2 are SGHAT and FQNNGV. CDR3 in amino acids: CASSFLLGLGNEQFF. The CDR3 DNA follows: TGTGCCAGCAGCTTTTTATTAGGTCTTGGCAATGAGCAGTTCTTC.

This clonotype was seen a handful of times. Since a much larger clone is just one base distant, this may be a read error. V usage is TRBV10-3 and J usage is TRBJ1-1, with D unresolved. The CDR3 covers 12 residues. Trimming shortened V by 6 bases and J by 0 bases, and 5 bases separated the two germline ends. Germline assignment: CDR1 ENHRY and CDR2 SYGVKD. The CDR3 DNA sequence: TGTGCCATCAGCCAGATGAACACTGAAGCTTTCTTT. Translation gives CAISQMNTEAFF.

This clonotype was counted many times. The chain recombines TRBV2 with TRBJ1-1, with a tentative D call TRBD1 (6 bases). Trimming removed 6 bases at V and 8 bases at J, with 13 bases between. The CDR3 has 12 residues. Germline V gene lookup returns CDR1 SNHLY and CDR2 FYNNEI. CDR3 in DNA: TGTGCCAGCAGGTCCCAGGGGAGGGAAGCTTTCTTT. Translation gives CASRSQGREAFF.

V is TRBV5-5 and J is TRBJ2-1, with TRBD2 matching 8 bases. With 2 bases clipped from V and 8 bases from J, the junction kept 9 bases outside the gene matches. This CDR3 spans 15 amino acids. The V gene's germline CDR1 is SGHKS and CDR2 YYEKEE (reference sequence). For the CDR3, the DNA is TGTGCCAGCAGCTTTATAGCGGGAAAGTCCCATGAGCAGTTCTTC. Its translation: CASSFIAGKSHEQFF.

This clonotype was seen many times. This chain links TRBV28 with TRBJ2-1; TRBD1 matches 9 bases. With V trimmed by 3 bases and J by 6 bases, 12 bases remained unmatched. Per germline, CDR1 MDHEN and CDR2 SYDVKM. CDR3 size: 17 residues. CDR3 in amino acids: CASSFYTGTGRANEQFF. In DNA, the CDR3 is TGTGCCAGCAGTTTCTATACCGGGACAGGGAGAGCCAATGAGCAGTTCTTC.

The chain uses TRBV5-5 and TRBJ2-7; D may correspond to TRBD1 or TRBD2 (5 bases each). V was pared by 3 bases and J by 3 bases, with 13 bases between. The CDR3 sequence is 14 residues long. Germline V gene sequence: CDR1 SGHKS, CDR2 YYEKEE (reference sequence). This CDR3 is CASSCPGAGYEQYF. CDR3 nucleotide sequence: TGTGCCAGCAGCTGCCCCGGGGCGGGCTACGAGCAGTACTTC.

Here the CDR3 reads CSAVSGSAADTQYF. The DNA of the CDR3 is TGCAGTGCTGTTAGCGGGAGCGCGGCAGATACGCAGTATTTT. The gene calls are TRBV20-1 and TRBJ2-3; 9 positions agree with TRBD2. CDR1 is DFQATT, CDR2 SNEGSKA, per germline (reference sequence). The CDR3 loop spans 14 amino acids. Trimming took 5 bases from V and 4 from J; bases not matched to a gene: 7.

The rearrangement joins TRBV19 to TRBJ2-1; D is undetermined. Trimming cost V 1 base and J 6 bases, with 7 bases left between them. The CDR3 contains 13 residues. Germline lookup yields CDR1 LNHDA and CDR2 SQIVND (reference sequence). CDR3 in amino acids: CASSIAASNEQFF. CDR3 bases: TGTGCCAGTAGTATAGCCGCTAGCAATGAGCAGTTCTTC.

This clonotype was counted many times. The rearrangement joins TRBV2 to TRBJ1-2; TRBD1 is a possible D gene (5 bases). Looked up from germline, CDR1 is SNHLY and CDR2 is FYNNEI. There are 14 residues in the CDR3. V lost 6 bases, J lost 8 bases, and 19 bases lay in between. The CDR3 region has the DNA TGTGCCAGCAGGATTGGGACGGCCGGAGAGGGCTACACCTTC. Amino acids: CASRIGTAGEGYTF. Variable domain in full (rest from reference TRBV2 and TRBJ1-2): EPEVTQTPSHQVTQMGQEVILRCVPISNHLYFYWYRQILGQKVEFLVSFYNNEISEKSEIFDDQFSVERPDGSNFTLKIRSTKLEDSAMYFCASRIGTAGEGYTFGSGTRLTVV.

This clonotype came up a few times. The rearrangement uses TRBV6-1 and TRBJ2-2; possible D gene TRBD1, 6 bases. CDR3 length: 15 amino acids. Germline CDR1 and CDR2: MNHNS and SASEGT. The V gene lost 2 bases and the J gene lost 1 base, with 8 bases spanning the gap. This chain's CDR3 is CASSEQDRNTGELFF. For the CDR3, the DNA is TGTGCCAGCAGTGAACAGGACAGGAACACCGGGGAGCTGTTTTTT.